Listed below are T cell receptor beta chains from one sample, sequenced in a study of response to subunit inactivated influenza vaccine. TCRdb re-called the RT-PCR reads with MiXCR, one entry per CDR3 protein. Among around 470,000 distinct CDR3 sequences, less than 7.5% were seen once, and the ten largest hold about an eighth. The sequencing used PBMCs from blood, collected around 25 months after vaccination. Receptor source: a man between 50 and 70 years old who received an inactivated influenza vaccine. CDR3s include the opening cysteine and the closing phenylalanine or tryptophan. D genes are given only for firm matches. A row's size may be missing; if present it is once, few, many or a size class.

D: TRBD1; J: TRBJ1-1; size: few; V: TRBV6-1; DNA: TGTGCCAGCAGTGTAACAGGGGGGACGGGTGAAGCTTTCTTT; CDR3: CASSVTGGTGEAFF
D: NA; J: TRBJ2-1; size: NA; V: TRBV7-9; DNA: TGTGCCAGCAACGGACGGACCTACAATGAGCAGTTCTTC; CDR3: CASNGRTYNEQFF
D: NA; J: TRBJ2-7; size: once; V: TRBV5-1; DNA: TGCGCCAGCAGCTTCGGCGGATTCAACTACGAGCAGTACTTC; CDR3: CASSFGGFNYEQYF
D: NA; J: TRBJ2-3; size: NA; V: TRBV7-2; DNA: TGTGCCAGCGGCAAGGGGGGACTATTTCTCACAGATACGCAGTATTTT; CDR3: CASGKGGLFLTDTQYF
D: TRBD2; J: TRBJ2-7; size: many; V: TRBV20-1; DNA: TGCAGTGCGAGACAAGGGGAGGGGCCCTACGAGCAGTACTTC; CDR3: CSARQGEGPYEQYF
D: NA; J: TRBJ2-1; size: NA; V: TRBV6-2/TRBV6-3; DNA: TGTGCCAGCACCTTGAGCTCCTACAATGAGCAGTTCTTC; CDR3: CASTLSSYNEQFF
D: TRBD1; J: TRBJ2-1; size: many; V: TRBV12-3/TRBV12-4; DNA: TGTGCCAGCAAACAGGGGACAGGGGGCAATGAGCAGTTCTTC; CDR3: CASKQGTGGNEQFF
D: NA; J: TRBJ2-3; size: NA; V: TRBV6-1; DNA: TGTGCCAGCAGTAAACTACAGGGCGACACAGATACGCAGTATTTT; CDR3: CASSKLQGDTDTQYF
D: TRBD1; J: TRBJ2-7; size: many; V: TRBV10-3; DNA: TGTGCCATTGGCGGACAGGGGATGGAGTACTTC; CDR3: CAIGGQGMEYF
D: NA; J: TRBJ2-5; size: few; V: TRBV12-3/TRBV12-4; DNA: TGTGCCAGCAGTCCTACGACAGGAGCCCAAGAGACCCAGTACTTC; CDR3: CASSPTTGAQETQYF
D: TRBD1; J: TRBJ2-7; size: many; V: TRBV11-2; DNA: TGTGCCAGCAGCATTTTAGGGGACAGGGCCTACGAGCAGTACTTC; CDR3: CASSILGDRAYEQYF